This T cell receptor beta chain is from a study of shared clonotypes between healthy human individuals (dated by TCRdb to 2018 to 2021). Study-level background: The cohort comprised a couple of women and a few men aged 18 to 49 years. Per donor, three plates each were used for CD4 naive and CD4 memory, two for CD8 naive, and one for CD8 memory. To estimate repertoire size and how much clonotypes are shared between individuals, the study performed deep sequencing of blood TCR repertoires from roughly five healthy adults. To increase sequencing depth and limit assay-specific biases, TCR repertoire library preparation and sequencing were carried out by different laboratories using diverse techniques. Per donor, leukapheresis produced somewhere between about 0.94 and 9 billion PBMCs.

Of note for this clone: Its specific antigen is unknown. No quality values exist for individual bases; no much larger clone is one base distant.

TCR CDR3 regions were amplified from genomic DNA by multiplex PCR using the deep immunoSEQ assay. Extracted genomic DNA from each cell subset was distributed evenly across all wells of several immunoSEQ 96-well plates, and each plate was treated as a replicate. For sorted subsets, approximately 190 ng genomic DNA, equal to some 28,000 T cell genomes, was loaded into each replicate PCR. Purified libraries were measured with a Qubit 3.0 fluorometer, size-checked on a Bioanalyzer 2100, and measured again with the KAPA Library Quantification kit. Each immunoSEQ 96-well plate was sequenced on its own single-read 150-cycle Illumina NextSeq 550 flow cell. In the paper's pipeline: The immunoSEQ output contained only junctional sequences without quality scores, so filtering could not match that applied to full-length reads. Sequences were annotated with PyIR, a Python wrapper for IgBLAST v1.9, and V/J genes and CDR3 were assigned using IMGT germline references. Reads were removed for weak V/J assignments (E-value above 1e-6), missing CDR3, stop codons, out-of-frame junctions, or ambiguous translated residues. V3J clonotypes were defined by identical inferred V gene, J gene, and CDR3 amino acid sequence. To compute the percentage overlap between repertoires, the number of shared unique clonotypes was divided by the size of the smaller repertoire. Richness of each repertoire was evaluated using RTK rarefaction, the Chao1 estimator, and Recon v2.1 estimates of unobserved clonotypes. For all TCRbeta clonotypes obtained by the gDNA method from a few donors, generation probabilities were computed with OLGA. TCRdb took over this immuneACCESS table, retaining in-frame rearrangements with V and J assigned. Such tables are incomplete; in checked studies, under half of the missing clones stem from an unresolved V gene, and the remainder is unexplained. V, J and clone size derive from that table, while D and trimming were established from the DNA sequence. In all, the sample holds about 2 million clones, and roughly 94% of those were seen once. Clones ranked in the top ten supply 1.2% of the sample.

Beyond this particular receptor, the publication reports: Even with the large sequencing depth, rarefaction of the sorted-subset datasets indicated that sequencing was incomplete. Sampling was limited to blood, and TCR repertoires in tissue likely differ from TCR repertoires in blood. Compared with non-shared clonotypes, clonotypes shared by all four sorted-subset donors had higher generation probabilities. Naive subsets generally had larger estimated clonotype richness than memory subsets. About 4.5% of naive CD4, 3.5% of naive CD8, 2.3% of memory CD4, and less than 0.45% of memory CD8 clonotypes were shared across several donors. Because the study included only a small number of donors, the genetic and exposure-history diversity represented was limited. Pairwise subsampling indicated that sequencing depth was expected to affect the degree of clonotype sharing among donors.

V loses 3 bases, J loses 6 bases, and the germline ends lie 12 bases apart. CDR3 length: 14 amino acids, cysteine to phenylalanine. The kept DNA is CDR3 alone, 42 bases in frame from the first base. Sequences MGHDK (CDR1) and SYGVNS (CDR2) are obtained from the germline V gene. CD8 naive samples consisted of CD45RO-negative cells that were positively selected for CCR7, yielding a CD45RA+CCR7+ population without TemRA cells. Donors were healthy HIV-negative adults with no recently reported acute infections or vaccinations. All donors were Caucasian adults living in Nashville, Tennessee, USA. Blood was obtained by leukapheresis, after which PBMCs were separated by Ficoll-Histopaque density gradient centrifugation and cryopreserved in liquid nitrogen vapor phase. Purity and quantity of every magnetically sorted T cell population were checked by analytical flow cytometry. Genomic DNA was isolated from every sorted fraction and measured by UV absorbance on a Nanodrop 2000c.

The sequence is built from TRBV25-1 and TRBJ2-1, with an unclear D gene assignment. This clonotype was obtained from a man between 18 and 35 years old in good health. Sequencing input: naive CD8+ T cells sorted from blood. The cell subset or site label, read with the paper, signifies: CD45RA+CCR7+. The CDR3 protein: CASSEAPGFNEQFF. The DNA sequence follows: TGTGCCAGCAGTGAGGCCCCCGGGTTCAATGAGCAGTTCTTC.